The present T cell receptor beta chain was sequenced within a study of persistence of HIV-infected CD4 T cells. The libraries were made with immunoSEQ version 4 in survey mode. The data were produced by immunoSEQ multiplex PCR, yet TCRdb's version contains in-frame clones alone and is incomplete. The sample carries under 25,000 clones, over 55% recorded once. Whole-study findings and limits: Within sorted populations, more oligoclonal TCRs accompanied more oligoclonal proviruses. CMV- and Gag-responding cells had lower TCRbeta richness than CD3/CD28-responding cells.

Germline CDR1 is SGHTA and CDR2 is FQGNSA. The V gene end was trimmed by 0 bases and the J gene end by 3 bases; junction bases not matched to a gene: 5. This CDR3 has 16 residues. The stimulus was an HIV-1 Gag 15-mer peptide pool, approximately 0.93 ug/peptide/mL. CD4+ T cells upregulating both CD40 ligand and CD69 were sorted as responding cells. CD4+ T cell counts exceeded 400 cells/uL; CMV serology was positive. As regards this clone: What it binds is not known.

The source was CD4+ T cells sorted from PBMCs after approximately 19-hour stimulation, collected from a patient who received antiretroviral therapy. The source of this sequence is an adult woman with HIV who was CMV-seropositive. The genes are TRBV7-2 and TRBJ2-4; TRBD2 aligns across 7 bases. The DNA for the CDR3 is TGTGCCAGCAGCTTAGCGGGGGGGACCCTCAAAAACATTCAGTACTTC. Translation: CASSLAGGTLKNIQYF.